Following are 25 T cell receptor beta chains from one sample sequenced in a study of tumor and adjacent non-tumor tissue in lung cancer. No cell sorting was done before RNA was extracted from the tissue. More than 3 cm separated this lung sample from the edge of the tumor. A modified ARM-PCR protocol with three rounds of nested PCR amplified TCRbeta. Via MiXCR, TCRdb re-called the multiplex PCR reads, giving one row per CDR3 protein. The repertoire has around 76,000 distinct CDR3 sequences, around 76% of them found once; the top ten carry approximately 40%. Sequences were obtained from distant non-tumor lung tissue. These receptors originate from a man between 65 and 79 years old with non-small cell lung cancer.

The table lists this clonotype with a count of one. Germline and junction disagree at one end, which may indicate a read error. The chain uses TRBV11-2 and TRBJ2-5; tentatively, D is TRBD1 (5 bases). Germline lookup yields CDR1 SGHAT and CDR2 FQNNGV. The CDR3 loop spans 14 amino acids. CDR3 nucleotides: TGTGCCAGAAGCTTAGATGGCAGGGAAGAGAAACAGTACTTC. Translated: CARSLDGREEKQYF.

Note on this clonotype: A read error may be the cause here, since a much bigger clone is one base away. The chain joins TRBV6-6 to TRBJ1-5; D might be TRBD1 (5 bases). From germline, CDR1 is MNHNY and CDR2 SVGAGI (reference sequence). This CDR3 region has 18 residues. This CDR3 is CARSYGLGGAVNNQPQHF. In DNA form, the CDR3 reads TGTGCCAGGAGTTACGGCCTCGGAGGGGCTGTTAACAATCAGCCCCAGCATTTT.

The V and J genes are TRBV12-3 or TRBV12-4 and TRBJ2-1, with D perhaps TRBD2 (5 bases). With 2 bases removed from V and 10 bases from J, the gap between germline ends came to 15 bases. This CDR3 comprises 14 residues. CDR3 nucleotide sequence: TGTGCCAGCAGTTTATCGCGTGAGGGCAGCGAGCAGTTCTTC. Its translation is CASSLSREGSEQFF.

This clonotype occurred a few times. Its ends do not fully match the called genes, so a read error is possible. This rearrangement joins TRBV11-1 to TRBJ1-1; D might be TRBD1 (5 bases). The CDR3 totals 15 residues. CDR1 is SGHAT and CDR2 is FQDESV in the germline V gene (reference sequence). This CDR3 is CASSLENRGGTETFF. For the CDR3, the DNA is TGTGCCAGCAGCTTAGAGAATCGGGGGGGGACTGAAACTTTCTTT.

Points on this clonotype: It may be a read error: a sequence one base away is much more abundant. The gene calls are TRBV10-3 and TRBJ1-1, with TRBD1 identical over 9 bases. The ends lost 8 bases at V and 0 bases at J; junction bases unmatched: 7. The CDR3 is 15 residues long. Germline V lookup: CDR1 ENHRY, CDR2 SYGVKD. CDR3 sequence reads: CAIRSGDRVNTEAFF. In DNA form, the CDR3 reads TGTGCCATCCGTTCAGGGGACAGGGTGAACACTGAAGCTTTCTTT.

As for this clonotype: This CDR3 is missing its conserved last phenylalanine or tryptophan, likely due to a read error. V is TRBV6-5 and J is TRBJ1-1; no definite D call. The CDR3 runs to 14 residues. The germline gives CDR1 MNHEY, CDR2 SVGAGI. CDR3 loop: CASSYSNRFTEAFY. In nucleotides, the CDR3 is TGTGCAAGCAGTTACTCGAATAGGTTCACTGAAGCTTTCTAT.

This clonotype was found a few times. The CDR3 does not end in the conserved phenylalanine or tryptophan, so this is likely a read error. The V gene is TRBV6-5, the J gene TRBJ1-1; D is unclear. Between the trimmed V and J ends, which lost 7 bases and 2 bases, there was a span of 11 bases. CDR1 is MNHEY and CDR2 is SVGAGI in the germline V gene. The CDR3 totals 13 residues. The DNA for the CDR3 is TGTGCCAGCAAGGAAGGAGTTAACACTGAAGCTTTCTAT. Translated: CASKEGVNTEAFY.

A word on this clonotype: It may be a read error: a sequence one base away is much more abundant. V is TRBV5-6 and J is TRBJ2-4, with D tentatively TRBD1 or TRBD2 (6 bases each). This CDR3 comprises 16 residues. Looked up from germline, CDR1 is SGHDT and CDR2 is YYEEEE. The CDR3 DNA reads TGTGCCAGCAGCACGCTGAGGGGGGACCCCAAAAACATTCAGTGCTTC. It translates to CASSTLRGDPKNIQCF. The variable domain in full, with the rest retrieved from reference TRBV5-6 and TRBJ2-4, is DAGVTQSPTHLIKTRGQQVTLRCSPKSGHDTVSWYQQALGQGPQFIFQYYEEEERQRGNFPDRFSGHQFPNYSSELNVNALLLGDSALYLCASSTLRGDPKNIQCFGAGTRLSVL.

The chain uses TRBV5-4 and TRBJ1-1; D unclear. CDR3 length equals 14 residues. The ends were cut back, 0 bases at V and 6 bases at J, with 12 bases in the middle. In germline, CDR1 is SGHNT, CDR2 YYREEE (reference sequence). This CDR3 reads CASSLAMATAEAFF. CDR3 nucleotides: TGTGCCAGCAGCTTGGCTATGGCGACTGCTGAAGCTTTCTTT. The whole variable domain, remainder taken from reference TRBV5-4 and TRBJ1-1, is ETGVTQSPTHLIKTRGQQVTLRCSSQSGHNTVSWYQQALGQGPQFIFQYYREEENGRGNFPPRFSGLQFPNYSSELNVNALELDDSALYLCASSLAMATAEAFFGQGTRLTVV.

V and J are TRBV11-3 and TRBJ1-1; a weak D match, TRBD1 (5 bases). The V and J ends lost 6 bases and 5 bases respectively, with 19 bases between them. This CDR3 is 15 amino acids long. CDR1 and CDR2 from the germline V gene are SGHNT and YENEEA. This CDR3 reads CASSLSDGGNTEAFF. CDR3 bases: TGTGCCAGCAGTTTAAGCGATGGGGGAAATACTGAAGCTTTCTTT.

For this clonotype: At one end the junction does not follow the germline gene, possibly because of a read error. The chain carries TRBV6-6 and TRBJ2-7, with 9 bases that match TRBD1. Germline V gene lookup returns CDR1 MNHNY and CDR2 SVGAGI (reference sequence). The CDR3 has 17 amino acids. Written as DNA, the CDR3 is TGTGCCAGAAGTTCGAGGCTTGGGGACAGGGTCTCCTACGAGCAGTACTTC. Translation gives CARSSRLGDRVSYEQYF.

This clonotype was observed a few times. In this CDR3 the conserved last residue, phenylalanine or tryptophan, is missing, so a read error is likely. The chain couples TRBV29-1 to TRBJ2-3, with D perhaps TRBD1 (6 bases). V lost 6 bases and J lost 0, with 13 bases in between. Germline CDR1 SQVTM, CDR2 ANQGSEA. CDR3 length equals 14 residues. CDR3 protein: CSVAGTSSTDTQYY. CDR3 nucleotide sequence: TGCAGCGTAGCTGGGACATCTAGCACAGATACGCAGTATTAT.

As regards this clonotype: A much larger clone lies one base from this, so it may be a read error. The chain is built from TRBV7-8 and TRBJ2-2; a possible D gene is TRBD1 (5 bases). The germline gives CDR1 SGHVS, CDR2 FQNEAQ. V was trimmed by 5 bases and J by 1 base, leaving 11 bases between them. This CDR3 spans 15 amino acids. The chain's CDR3 is CASSTATVNTGELFF. The CDR3 DNA follows: TGTGCCAGCAGCACCGCGACAGTGAACACCGGGGAGCTGTTTTTT.

Regarding this clonotype: The junction differs from germline at one of its ends, possibly a read error. The rearrangement uses TRBV11-1 and TRBJ2-7, with no clear D. This CDR3 is built from 13 residues. In germline, CDR1 is SGHAT, CDR2 FQDESV (reference sequence). The CDR3 coding sequence is TGTACCAGCAGCTTGTTTGATGGATACGAGCAGTACTTC. As protein: CTSSLFDGYEQYF. The entire variable domain, with the rest obtained from reference TRBV11-1 and TRBJ2-7, is as follows: EAEVAQSPRYKITEKSQAVAFWCDPISGHATLYWYRQILGQGPELLVQFQDESVVDDSQLPKDRFSAERLKGVDSTLKIQPAELGDSAMYLCTSSLFDGYEQYFGPGTRLTVT.

Only a few counts were recorded for this clonotype. This may arise from a read error, as a much more abundant clone is one base away. This chain connects TRBV11-2 to TRBJ2-1; D call uncertain. V shed 1 base and J shed 1 base, with 5 bases lying between them. Germline V gene sequence: CDR1 SGHAT, CDR2 FQNNGV. CDR3 length: 14 residues. The CDR3 region has the DNA TGTGCCAGCAGCTTAGCGGAGTCCTACAATGAGCAGTTCTTC. Translating gives CASSLAESYNEQFF.

On this clonotype: A read error may account for a junction end that differs from germline. V gene TRBV10-2 combines with J gene TRBJ2-1, with D perhaps being TRBD1 or TRBD2 (5 bases each). This CDR3 has 15 amino acids. Looked up from germline, CDR1 is WSHSY and CDR2 is SAAADI. The CDR3 is CAGRFPGPSYHEQSF. CDR3 bases: TGCGCCGGCAGGTTCCCGGGACCCTCTTATCATGAGCAGTCCTTC.

The V gene is TRBV5-4, the J gene TRBJ2-2; 9 bases match TRBD1. Trimming cost V 8 bases and J 3 bases; bases outside gene matches: 17. CDR3 length: 18 amino acids. Germline V gene sequence: CDR1 SGHNT, CDR2 YYREEE (reference sequence). The CDR3 sequence: CASSPPGQGSMDTGELFF. DNA of the CDR3: TGTGCCAGTAGCCCGCCGGGACAGGGTTCGATGGACACCGGGGAGCTGTTTTTT.

The J gene is TRBJ2-1, the V gene TRBV29-1, with D unresolved. The V gene's germline CDR1 is SQVTM and CDR2 ANQGSEA. The CDR3 loop spans 14 amino acids. The V gene lost 0 bases and the J gene lost 4 bases, with 10 bases spanning the gap. The CDR3 loop reads CSVEEFGVYNEQFF. Here the CDR3 DNA reads TGCAGCGTTGAAGAATTTGGGGTATACAATGAGCAGTTCTTC.

V usage is TRBV6-1 and J usage is TRBJ2-1; the D call may be TRBD1 or TRBD2 (5 bases each). This CDR3 is built from 14 residues. The ends were cut back, 6 bases at V and 12 bases at J, with 21 bases in the middle. Looked up from germline, CDR1 is MNHNS and CDR2 is SASEGT. CDR3 region: CASRAWDGELGQFF. The CDR3 DNA reads TGTGCCAGCAGGGCCTGGGACGGGGAACTAGGGCAGTTCTTC.

A word on this clonotype: Germline and junction disagree at one end, which may indicate a read error. The chain is built from TRBV29-1 and TRBJ1-2; D is ambiguous. CDR1 is SQVTM and CDR2 is ANQGSEA in the germline V gene. The CDR3 consists of 13 residues. CDR3 residues: CSVLQRGAYGYIF. CDR3 DNA sequence: TGCAGCGTTCTCCAGAGAGGAGCCTATGGCTACATCTTC.

A word on this clonotype: Mismatch with germline at one junction end may stem from a read error. This sequence joins TRBV11-3 and TRBJ1-1, with unresolved D. Germline CDR1 and CDR2: SGHNT and YENEEA. The CDR3 totals 13 residues. CDR3 residues: CASSPPANTEAVF. The DNA for the CDR3 is TGTGCCAGCAGCCCCCCGGCGAACACCGAAGCTGTCTTC. The variable domain in full, completed from reference TRBV11-3 and TRBJ1-1, reads EAGVVQSPRYKIIEKKQPVAFWCNPISGHNTLYWYLQNLGQGPELLIRYENEEAVDDSQLPKDRFSAERLKGVDSTLKIQPAELGDSAVYLCASSPPANTEAVFGQGTRLTVV.

Of note for this clonotype: An end of the junction does not agree with germline; a read error may underlie this. V gene TRBV29-1 combines with J gene TRBJ2-1; D unresolved. The CDR3 is 14 residues long. Germline V gene sequence: CDR1 SQVTM, CDR2 ANQGSEA. Here the CDR3 reads CSIETLDSYNEQFF. CDR3 in DNA: TGCAGCATTGAGACATTAGACTCCTACAATGAGCAGTTCTTC.

There are a few counts of this clonotype. V usage is TRBV10-2 and J usage is TRBJ2-3; D possibly corresponds to TRBD1 (6 bases). CDR3 length equals 14 residues. V lost 3 bases and J 2 bases, leaving 9 bases between the germline ends. CDR1 is WSHSY, CDR2 SAAADI, per germline. As DNA, the CDR3 is TGCGCCAGCAGTGATCGGGGACACACAGATACGCAGTATTTT. Its translation is CASSDRGHTDTQYF.

For this clonotype: At one end the junction does not follow the germline gene, possibly because of a read error. This rearrangement joins TRBV11-3 to TRBJ2-2; 7 nucleotides line up with TRBD2. Germline lookup yields CDR1 SGHNT and CDR2 YENEEA. CDR3 size: 16 residues. CDR3 sequence reads: CASSRLLARNTGELLF. In DNA, the CDR3 is TGTGCCAGCAGCCGCCTACTAGCGAGGAACACCGGGGAGCTGTTATTC.

This clonotype was seen only once. A junction boundary mismatches the germline segment, possibly from a read error. The chain is built from TRBV11-2 and TRBJ2-1; D possibly matches TRBD1 or TRBD2 (5 bases each). The germline gives CDR1 SGHAT, CDR2 FQNNGV. The CDR3 is 18 amino acids. The CDR3 sequence: CASSLYRLGRTSYNEQFF. Here the CDR3 DNA reads TGCGCCAGCAGCTTATATCGTCTGGGGCGGACTTCCTACAATGAGCAGTTCTTC.